This T cell receptor beta chain was identified in a study of blood T cell repertoires in COVID-19. V shed 0 bases, J shed 4 bases, and the junction held 6 bases outside the gene matches. This CDR3 has 15 amino acids. The germline gives CDR1 SGHRS, CDR2 YFSETQ. This table comes from immunoSEQ multiplex PCR, and its TCRdb copy is limited to in-frame clones, with some not included. The table has 450,000 or so clones, over 85% seen once. In its sample, this clone was seen once. Seattle's cohort entered during active infection and was followed longitudinally. Sequenced sample: peripheral blood. The clonotype was recovered from a man aged 18 to 35 with COVID-19, enrolled during active disease. The V gene is TRBV5-1, the J gene TRBJ1-1; the match to TRBD1 covers 7 bases. CDR3 sequence reads: CASSLVQEGATEAFF. The CDR3 region has the DNA TGCGCCAGCAGCTTGGTGCAGGAGGGGGCCACTGAAGCTTTCTTT.